Listed below are T cell receptor beta chains from one sample, sequenced in a study of OX40 agonist ivuxolimab in advanced cancers. Data came from immunoSEQ multiplex PCR; TCRdb stores just in-frame clones and leaves some out. The repertoire has 65,000 to 80,000 clones, around 82% of them found once; the top ten carry 8.2%. The sample was CD4+ or CD8+ T cells sorted from blood, taken in a trial of the OX40 agonist ivuxolimab. The receptors originated from an adult with an advanced solid tumor such as melanoma, head and neck, liver or kidney cancer. CDR3s include the opening cysteine and the closing phenylalanine or tryptophan. A D gene is named only where the DNA matches it firmly. Clone size is not always given. Where it is, it says once, few, many or a class for expanded clones.

CDR3: CSVATGTNTDTQYF
DNA: TGCAGCGTTGCCACCGGGACTAACACAGATACGCAGTATTTT
D: TRBD2
V: TRBV29-1
J: TRBJ2-3
size: NA

CDR3: CASSFGQGYTGYTF
DNA: TGCGCCAGCAGCTTTGGACAGGGCTATACTGGCTACACCTTC
D: TRBD1
V: TRBV5-1
J: TRBJ1-2
size: NA

CDR3: CASSTKGSTEAFF
DNA: TGTGCCAGCAGTACGAAAGGGAGCACTGAAGCTTTCTTT
D: NA
V: TRBV28
J: TRBJ1-1
size: NA

CDR3: CASSQPGGSYEQYF
DNA: TGTGCCAGTAGTCAACCCGGGGGCTCCTACGAGCAGTACTTC
D: NA
V: TRBV19
J: TRBJ2-7
size: NA

CDR3: CAISDNGQYYGYTF
DNA: TGTGCCATCAGTGATAACGGCCAGTACTATGGCTACACCTTC
D: NA
V: TRBV10-3
J: TRBJ1-2
size: NA

CDR3: CASRGIIGGTQYF
DNA: TGTGCCAGCAGGGGGATAATTGGGGGTACGCAGTATTTT
D: NA
V: TRBV2
J: TRBJ2-3
size: NA

CDR3: CASTLQGAYGYTF
DNA: TGCGCCAGCACCTTACAGGGGGCCTATGGCTACACCTTC
D: TRBD1
V: TRBV5-1
J: TRBJ1-2
size: NA

CDR3: CASSIGPVANYGYTF
DNA: TGTGCCAGTAGTATTGGACCAGTGGCTAACTATGGCTACACCTTC
D: NA
V: TRBV19
J: TRBJ1-2
size: NA

CDR3: CASSRGTGGSSGANVLTF
DNA: TGTGCCAGCAGCAGGGGGACAGGGGGGAGCTCTGGGGCCAACGTCCTGACTTTC
D: TRBD1
V: TRBV9
J: TRBJ2-6
size: NA

CDR3: CASSYAGPPVELFF
DNA: TGCGCCAGCAGCTATGCGGGACCCCCAGTAGAGCTGTTTTTT
D: NA
V: TRBV5-1
J: TRBJ2-2
size: NA

CDR3: CASSLQNTQYF
DNA: TGTGCCAGCAGCTTACAGAATACGCAGTATTTT
D: NA
V: TRBV7-9
J: TRBJ2-3
size: NA

CDR3: CASSLRADKEQYF
DNA: TGTGCCAGCAGTTTGAGGGCCGACAAAGAGCAGTACTTC
D: NA
V: TRBV28
J: TRBJ2-7
size: NA

CDR3: CASSLLGAGGELFF
DNA: TGTGCCAGCAGCTTATTGGGGGCTGGCGGGGAGCTGTTTTTT
D: NA
V: TRBV7-2
J: TRBJ2-2
size: NA

CDR3: CASSRDRGLETQYF
DNA: TGTGCCAGCAGCAGGGACAGGGGGCTGGAGACCCAGTACTTC
D: TRBD1
V: TRBV7-8
J: TRBJ2-5
size: NA

CDR3: CASSEGLASGSGETQYF
DNA: TGTGCCAGCAGTGAAGGTTTGGCTAGCGGGAGTGGTGAGACCCAGTACTTC
D: TRBD2
V: TRBV6-1
J: TRBJ2-5
size: once

CDR3: CASSSTGGTYNEQFF
DNA: TGTGCCAGCAGCTCCACAGGGGGAACCTACAATGAGCAGTTCTTC
D: TRBD1
V: TRBV7-2
J: TRBJ2-1
size: NA

CDR3: CASSWDRQTYNEQFF
DNA: TGTGCCAGCAGCTGGGACAGACAAACCTACAATGAGCAGTTCTTC
D: TRBD1
V: TRBV7-2
J: TRBJ2-1
size: NA

CDR3: CASSLLGVGELFF
DNA: TGCGCCAGCAGCTTGCTGGGCGTAGGGGAGCTGTTTTTT
D: NA
V: TRBV5-1
J: TRBJ2-2
size: NA

CDR3: CASSNKGRLKETQYF
DNA: TGTGCCAGTAGTAATAAGGGGAGACTTAAAGAGACCCAGTACTTC
D: NA
V: TRBV19
J: TRBJ2-5
size: NA

CDR3: CASSASGGPRNEQFF
DNA: TGTGCCAGCAGCGCCAGCGGGGGCCCCCGAAATGAGCAGTTCTTC
D: TRBD2
V: TRBV5-6
J: TRBJ2-1
size: NA

CDR3: CASSLRPNQETQYF
DNA: TGTGCCAGCAGCTTAAGGCCCAACCAAGAGACCCAGTACTTC
D: NA
V: TRBV7-2
J: TRBJ2-5
size: few

CDR3: CASSFFFNWDRQETQYF
DNA: TGTGCCAGCAGCTTTTTCTTCAATTGGGACAGACAAGAGACCCAGTACTTC
D: TRBD1
V: TRBV7-9
J: TRBJ2-5
size: NA